These 25 T cell receptor beta chains were all obtained from the same sample, sequenced in a study of graft-versus-host responses after intestinal transplantation. Profiled with immunoSEQ multiplex PCR; TCRdb holds only in-frame clones, not every one. The sample includes some 87,000 clones, roughly 92% of them seen just once. No antigen has been identified for these receptors. The starting material was unstimulated CD4+ T cells sorted from spleen or lymph node cells, obtained before intestinal transplant. The receptor set was obtained from a human donor who received an intestinal transplant.

The chain carries TRBV10-3 and TRBJ1-1, with unresolved D. Trimming left V 3 bases short and J 5 bases short, with 13 bases between. Germline V gene data show CDR1 as ENHRY and CDR2 as SYGVKD. The CDR3 runs to 14 residues. The CDR3 protein is CAISDEMRGTEAFF. The CDR3 nucleotides are TGTGCCATCAGTGACGAGATGAGAGGGACTGAAGCTTTCTTT.

This chain's CDR3 is CASSEWDIRSGYTF. The CDR3 DNA reads TGTGCCAGCAGTGAATGGGACATTCGATCGGGCTACACCTTC. V usage is TRBV25-1 and J usage is TRBJ1-2, with a possible D match to TRBD1 (6 bases). Germline values: CDR1 MGHDK, CDR2 SYGVNS. The CDR3 sequence is 14 residues long. Trimming stripped 1 base from V and 8 bases from J, with 14 bases between.

This rearrangement joins TRBV6-1 to TRBJ1-5; TRBD1 agrees at 10 bases. V dropped 4 bases and J dropped 13; count of bases not matched to a gene: 13. CDR3 size: 15 residues. Germline assignment: CDR1 MNHNS and CDR2 SASEGT. CDR3 DNA: TGTGCCAGCAGTGCCAGCCGGGACAGGGGCCCGCCACAGCATTTT. It translates to CASSASRDRGPPQHF.

This clone was counted only a few times. The rearrangement uses TRBV19 and TRBJ1-5; 7 positions match TRBD1. CDR1 is LNHDA and CDR2 is SQIVND in the germline V gene (reference sequence). V lost 6 bases and J lost 3; bases outside the gene matches: 5. CDR3 length: 14 residues. The CDR3 reads CASSMTGFNQPQHF. The CDR3 coding sequence is TGTGCCAGTAGCATGACAGGGTTCAATCAGCCCCAGCATTTT.

CDR3 in amino acids: CASRARDRGLNYGYTF. DNA of the CDR3: TGTGCCAGTAGAGCCCGGGACAGGGGTCTTAACTATGGCTACACCTTC. This chain joins TRBV19 and TRBJ1-2; 10 bases are a match to TRBD1. This CDR3 region has 16 residues. Germline V lookup: CDR1 LNHDA, CDR2 SQIVND (reference sequence). The V segment lost 6 bases and the J segment 1 base; nucleotides outside the gene matches: 8.

The V and J genes are TRBV12-5 and TRBJ2-1; TRBD2 matches at 11 bases. From germline, CDR1 is LGHNT and CDR2 FRNRAP. CDR3 length: 16 amino acids. Trimming took 10 bases from V and 8 from J; bases not matched to a gene: 16. The CDR3: CATGRGQLAGDDEQFF. Here the CDR3 DNA reads TGTGCTACGGGGAGGGGGCAACTAGCGGGAGACGATGAGCAGTTCTTC.

The rearrangement joins TRBV5-1 to TRBJ1-2, with TRBD1 matching 8 bases. J lost 8 bases, V lost 4 bases, and 16 bases had no gene match. Germline V gene lookup returns CDR1 SGHRS and CDR2 YFSETQ. The CDR3 runs 16 residues. The CDR3 DNA reads as TGCGCCAGCAGCCCCGGAGGACAGGGCGTATCGGGGGGCTACACCTTC. Translation gives CASSPGGQGVSGGYTF.

The chain employs TRBV27 and TRBJ2-1; the D call may be TRBD1 or TRBD2 (5 bases each). V was shortened by 7 bases and J by 5 bases, with 18 bases between the two germline ends. Germline-derived CDR1 and CDR2 are MNHEY and SMNVEV (reference sequence). The CDR3 totals 15 residues. This CDR3 is CASKGVQRRNNEQFF. CDR3 nucleotides: TGTGCCAGCAAAGGGGTCCAGCGGAGAAACAATGAGCAGTTCTTC.

CDR3 in DNA: TGTGCCAGCAGTTACCCCGAGGAAAAACTGTTTTTT. Protein sequence: CASSYPEEKLFF. The chain links TRBV6-6 to TRBJ1-4, with D unresolved. This CDR3 has 12 amino acids. Germline loops: CDR1 MNHNY, CDR2 SVGAGI (reference sequence). The germline V and J ends were trimmed by 2 bases and 8 bases, with 6 bases remaining between them.

The chain recombines TRBV18 with TRBJ2-5; D unclear. The CDR3 loop spans 13 amino acids. V was pared by 2 bases and J by 5 bases, with 9 bases between. Looked up from germline, CDR1 is KGHSH and CDR2 is LQKENI. CDR3 bases: TGTGCCAGCTCACCAGGGTTCGGGGAGACCCAGTACTTC. Translation gives CASSPGFGETQYF.

The gene calls are TRBV28 and TRBJ1-1, with a weak D call TRBD1 (6 bases). Looked up from germline, CDR1 is MDHEN and CDR2 is SYDVKM. The CDR3 contains 14 residues. V was pared by 3 bases and J by 3 bases, with 11 bases between. CDR3 in amino acids: CASSFWGADTEAFF. DNA of the CDR3: TGTGCCAGCAGTTTTTGGGGGGCGGACACTGAAGCTTTCTTT.

V and J are TRBV20-1 and TRBJ2-7, with D perhaps TRBD1 (6 bases). CDR1 and CDR2 (germline): DFQATT, SNEGSKA (reference sequence). V lost 5 bases to trimming and J lost 6 bases, with 11 bases between them. The CDR3 is made up of 11 amino acids. In DNA, the CDR3 is TGCAGTGCTCTACAGGGTGTCGAGCAGTACTTC. Translating it yields CSALQGVEQYF.

The chain carries TRBV7-7 and TRBJ2-2; D is unresolved. The CDR3 covers 12 residues. V was shortened by 3 bases and J by 4 bases, with 3 bases between the two germline ends. Germline V lookup: CDR1 SSHAT, CDR2 FNYEAQ (reference sequence). The CDR3 loop reads CASSLTTGELFF. CDR3 DNA sequence: TGTGCCAGCAGCTTGACCACCGGGGAGCTGTTTTTT.

About this clone: The junction does not match germline at one end; this may be a read error. The rearrangement joins TRBV18 to TRBJ2-5; 8 positions match TRBD2. The CDR3 runs to 14 residues. CDR1 is KGHSH, CDR2 LQKENI, per germline. CDR3 residues: CANSPRGGAQTQYF. The DNA for the CDR3 is TGTGCCAACTCACCACGGGGGGGCGCGCAGACCCAGTACTTC. The variable domain in full, with the rest retrieved from reference TRBV18 and TRBJ2-5, is NAGVMQNPRHLVRRRGQEARLRCSPMKGHSHVYWYRQLPEEGLKFMVYLQKENIIDESGMPKERFSAEFPKEGPSILRIQQVVRGDSAAYFCANSPRGGAQTQYFGPGTRLLVL.

This clone was seen a few times. The CDR3 spells CASSFRDRVSYEQYF. The CDR3 DNA is TGTGCCAGCAGTTTCCGGGACAGGGTCTCCTACGAGCAGTACTTC. The genes are TRBV28 and TRBJ2-7, with 9 bases that match TRBD1. Per germline, CDR1 MDHEN and CDR2 SYDVKM. There are 15 residues in the CDR3. Trimming removed 3 bases from V and 0 bases from J; junction bases left unmatched: 3.

J is TRBJ2-7 and V is TRBV6-5, with 10 bases that match TRBD1. With V trimmed by 5 bases and J by 4 bases, 5 bases remained unmatched. The CDR3 runs 14 residues. Per germline, CDR1 MNHEY and CDR2 SVGAGI. The chain's CDR3 is CASSLGQGLYEQYF. CDR3 nucleotides: TGTGCCAGCAGTCTGGGACAGGGGCTATACGAGCAGTACTTC.

V gene TRBV27 combines with J gene TRBJ1-2; possible D gene TRBD1, 6 bases. The CDR3 totals 13 residues. The germline CDR1 and CDR2 sequences are MNHEY and SMNVEV (reference sequence). Trimming left V 5 bases short and J 2 bases short, with 9 bases between. CDR3 DNA sequence: TGTGCCAGCAGTCAACAGGGAAACTATGGCTACACCTTC. As protein: CASSQQGNYGYTF.

The V gene is TRBV30, the J gene TRBJ2-5, with 7 bases that match TRBD2. The CDR3 is 15 amino acids. Germline loops: CDR1 GTSNPN, CDR2 SVGIG (reference sequence). Trimming cost V 0 bases and J 4 bases; bases outside gene matches: 8. This CDR3 reads CAWSVRGGPGETQYF. CDR3 in DNA: TGTGCCTGGAGTGTTCGGGGAGGGCCAGGAGAGACCCAGTACTTC.

This clone has only one observation. V gene TRBV6-1 combines with J gene TRBJ1-4, with D maybe TRBD1 (5 bases). Looked up from germline, CDR1 is MNHNS and CDR2 is SASEGT. Deletions cut 5 bases from V and 4 bases from J, with 11 bases between. The CDR3 has 14 residues. CDR3 loop: CASSFPGLNEKLFF. The CDR3 DNA reads as TGTGCCAGCAGTTTCCCGGGACTTAATGAAAAACTGTTTTTT.

CDR3 nucleotides: TGTGCCAGCAGCTTGTCGGTAGGGATTAATCAGCCCCAGCATTTT. Its protein product is CASSLSVGINQPQHF. The rearrangement joins TRBV5-6 to TRBJ1-5; D unresolved. Trimming removed 1 base at V and 4 bases at J, with 12 bases between. Per germline, CDR1 SGHDT and CDR2 YYEEEE. CDR3 size: 15 residues.

V is TRBV6-5 and J is TRBJ1-3; the D is unclear. V was cut by 2 bases and J by 4 bases, with 9 bases left in between. The CDR3 spans 14 residues. Germline values: CDR1 MNHEY, CDR2 SVGAGI. CDR3 region: CASSYGSGGNTIYF. The CDR3 region has the DNA TGTGCCAGCAGTTACGGGTCCGGAGGAAACACCATATATTTT.

This rearrangement joins TRBV19 to TRBJ1-2; the D is unclear. The CDR3 has 13 residues. V gave up 1 base and J gave up 0 bases, with 3 bases separating them. Germline CDR1 and CDR2: LNHDA and SQIVND (reference sequence). The CDR3 DNA reads TGTGCCAGTAGTATAGGTTCTAACTATGGCTACACCTTC. Amino acids: CASSIGSNYGYTF. Using reference TRBV19 and TRBJ1-2 for the parts outside the CDR3, the full variable domain is DGGITQSPKYLFRKEGQNVTLSCEQNLNHDAMYWYRQDPGQGLRLIYYSQIVNDFQKGDIAEGYSVSREKKESFPLTVTSAQKNPTAFYLCASSIGSNYGYTFGSGTRLTVV.

The genes are TRBV7-8 and TRBJ1-6, with D perhaps TRBD1 (6 bases). CDR3 length: 15 amino acids. The germline V gene has CDR1 SGHVS and CDR2 FQNEAQ. V lost 0 bases and J 13 bases, leaving 16 bases between the germline ends. As DNA, the CDR3 is TGTGCCAGCAGCTTAGCTACATGGGGGGGCGACCCCCTCCACTTT. Residues: CASSLATWGGDPLHF. The full variable domain, with the rest looked up from reference TRBV7-8 and TRBJ1-6, is GAGVSQSPRYKVAKRGQDVALRCDPISGHVSLFWYQQALGQGPEFLTYFQNEAQLDKSGLPSDRFFAERPEGSVSTLKIQRTQQEDSAVYLCASSLATWGGDPLHFGNGTRLTVT.

The CDR3 nucleotides are TGTGCCAGCAGCTTATTTTGGGGGGATCAAACTGAAGCTTTCTTT. Translating it yields CASSLFWGDQTEAFF. This rearrangement joins TRBV7-2 to TRBJ1-1; a possible D gene is TRBD1 (5 bases). Trimming pared 2 bases from V and 5 bases from J, leaving 15 bases between. CDR3 size: 15 residues. CDR1 and CDR2 (germline): SGHTA, FQGNSA.

V is TRBV11-3 and J is TRBJ2-7; the D gene could be TRBD1 or TRBD2 (6 bases each). V was cut by 6 bases and J by 6 bases, with 21 bases left in between. This CDR3 is built from 15 residues. Germline CDR1 and CDR2: SGHNT and YENEEA. The CDR3 is CASSPGAGRGSEQYF. The CDR3 bases are TGTGCCAGCAGTCCGGGGGCGGGCAGGGGCAGCGAGCAGTACTTC.